Listed below are T cell receptor beta chains from one sample, sequenced in a study of blood T cell repertoires in COVID-19. Generated by immunoSEQ multiplex PCR, the TCRdb table keeps only in-frame clones and is missing some. The sample contains about 90,000 clones, around 88% of which appear only once. Sequencing used peripheral blood. Every receptor here comes from a man aged 55 to 70 with acute or convalescent COVID-19. CDR3s leave out the opening cysteine and the closing phenylalanine or tryptophan.

cdr3_aa v_call
ASSLGDVRPQH TRBV12-3/TRBV12-4
ASSRQGYSGYT TRBV28
ASSGGFTYGYT TRBV7-9
ATSDPRTSSSDTQY TRBV24-1
ASSQSTAVYEQY TRBV23-1
ASIVGDSNYGYT TRBV2
ASSSLRDRNYNEQF TRBV7-9
ASSLGALYEQY TRBV5-4
ANGGAYTGELF TRBV12-3/TRBV12-4
ASSTGGRTEAF TRBV9
ASRDRVNEQF TRBV6-6
SAGTGGAAAF TRBV29-1
ATSDFGGRGYT TRBV24-1
ASSLDQGTDTQY TRBV5-1
ASTTSARGGRDQPQH TRBV27
AWSVRGNEQF TRBV30
ASSLWGLAAVQETQY TRBV5-1
ASSSRGLSNEKLF TRBV25-1
ASSESKAGYSYEQY TRBV10-2
ASSLSGPNEQF TRBV12-3/TRBV12-4
ATGAGNNQPQH TRBV24-1
ASIPGQGPTGELF TRBV19
AISESGGRKNEQY TRBV10-3
SASWGVNTEAF TRBV20-1
ASSKGPGTGELF TRBV5-1
ASSPRQGERGNTIY TRBV5-1
ASSPPASGTYDNEQF TRBV18
AWSPSWAGYT TRBV30
ASSLRENTEAF TRBV7-9
ATSDLPTSLEQF TRBV24-1
ASSIDTGGGYGYT TRBV19
ASSKNLASSTDTQY TRBV5-1
ASSYRGPNSPLH TRBV3-1/TRBV3-2
ASSLALRDFVYEQY TRBV5-1
ASSLATGVNNEQF TRBV5-1
ASSFGTSGTGELF TRBV7-8
ASSTGGVQETQY TRBV7-2
ASSRRDRVRETQY TRBV18
ASRLTGAYEQY TRBV12-3/TRBV12-4
ASILMLAGVQETQY TRBV2
ASSSGTGPNSPLH TRBV5-6
AWSAAGVSGAF TRBV30
ASSFVGTGIANYGYT TRBV28
ASSQDTHSNQPQH TRBV6-5
ASHRRLGPLNTEAF TRBV19
AISGGFLAGNTIY TRBV10-3
ASSLGTSAGYEQY TRBV13
ASSQLPGQTYEQY TRBV4-1
ASSQDLTGSSPLH TRBV3-1/TRBV3-2
ASSQVASGFDEQF TRBV4-1
ASSNTGLASEQY TRBV7-3
ASSPNRVSNYGYT TRBV18
ASSSLRAGSYEQY TRBV27
ASSWDINEKLF TRBV5-4
ASTKEGLGTEAF TRBV5-4